A single sample is the source of the 14 T cell receptor beta chains below, sequenced in a study of T cells in Graves' hyperthyroidism and ophthalmopathy. Amplification of TCR beta CDR3 regions used RNA as the template. TCR CDR3 underwent first-round RT-PCR with the HTBI primer set. From the multiplex PCR reads, TCRdb called clonotypes with MiXCR, one entry per CDR3 protein. The repertoire holds 620,000 or so distinct CDR3 sequences, with about 14% as singletons. The specimen was blood. Every receptor here comes from a woman aged 45-65 years with Graves' ophthalmopathy.

This clonotype was detected ten times or more. This sequence joins TRBV9 and TRBJ2-7, with 7 bases identical to TRBD1. Germline V lookup: CDR1 SGDLS, CDR2 YYNGEE. This CDR3 has 15 amino acids. J gave up 2 bases and V 4 bases, and 9 bases lay outside the gene matches. CDR3 amino acids: CASSPRTGLTYEQYF. In DNA, the CDR3 is TGTGCCAGCAGCCCAAGGACAGGCCTAACCTACGAGCAGTACTTC.

This clonotype has ten or more counts. This chain uses TRBV12-3 or TRBV12-4 with TRBJ2-3; no clear D. The ends were cut back, 6 bases at V and 0 bases at J, with 4 bases in the middle. The CDR3 sequence is 12 residues long. The CDR3 coding sequence is TGTGCCAGCAGAATAAGCACAGATACGCAGTATTTT. This encodes CASRISTDTQYF.

This clonotype came up a few times. V and J are TRBV20-1 and TRBJ2-5; 9 bases line up with TRBD2. CDR1 is DFQATT, CDR2 SNEGSKA, per germline (reference sequence). The CDR3 totals 15 residues. DNA for the CDR3: TGCAGGGCCCCTGCGGGAGGGTGGTACCAAGAGACCCAGTACTTC. Amino acid sequence: CRAPAGGWYQETQYF.

This chain joins TRBV27 and TRBJ2-1, with 9 bases that match TRBD1. Germline CDR1 reads MNHEY; CDR2 reads SMNVEV (reference sequence). After removal of 5 bases from V and 2 bases from J, the junction contained 13 bases not matched to a gene. The CDR3 length is 18 residues. The CDR3 DNA is TGTGCCAGCAGTCCAGACCGGGAGAACAGGGGGCCCTACAATGAGCAGTTCTTC. Residues: CASSPDRENRGPYNEQFF.

This clonotype came up many times. The V gene is TRBV27, the J gene TRBJ2-1, with D possibly being TRBD2 (6 bases). The CDR3 runs to 18 residues. The V end was cut by 2 bases, the J end by 5 bases, with 22 bases between. Germline V lookup: CDR1 MNHEY, CDR2 SMNVEV (reference sequence). DNA of the CDR3: TGTGCCAGCAGTTTAGTCAGGCCCCTGCGGGATAACCACAATGAGCAGTTCTTC. It specifies CASSLVRPLRDNHNEQFF.

Ten or more counts support this clonotype. This chain links TRBV6-2 or TRBV6-3 with TRBJ1-1, with D possibly matching TRBD1 (5 bases). This CDR3 is 15 amino acids long. Trimming took off 6 bases at V and 2 bases at J, with 16 bases between the two ends. Germline CDR1 reads MNHEY; CDR2 reads SVGEGT. The chain's CDR3 is CASREDRSGNTEAFF. The CDR3 DNA sequence: TGTGCCAGCAGGGAAGACAGAAGTGGCAACACTGAAGCTTTCTTT.

This clonotype turned up a few times. The chain is built from TRBV19 and TRBJ2-2; D not certain. Trimming left V 1 base short and J 2 bases short, with 8 bases between. This CDR3 has 15 amino acids. Germline assignment: CDR1 LNHDA and CDR2 SQIVND (reference sequence). The CDR3 here is CASSIVGANTGELFF. The CDR3 region has the DNA TGTGCCAGTAGTATAGTGGGCGCCAACACCGGGGAGCTGTTTTTT.

In its sample, this clonotype was seen a few times. The chain links TRBV29-1 to TRBJ1-2; D unresolved. Germline V gene sequence: CDR1 SQVTM, CDR2 ANQGSEA. Trimming removed 3 bases from V and 0 bases from J, with 11 bases in between. The CDR3 sequence is 14 residues long. Here the CDR3 DNA reads TGCAGCGTTGATCGGGTGCGCTCTAACTATGGCTACACCTTC. This encodes CSVDRVRSNYGYTF.

Only a few counts were recorded for this clonotype. V gene TRBV3-1 combines with J gene TRBJ2-1; 14 bases align to TRBD2. The germline CDR1 and CDR2 sequences are LGHDT and YNNKEL (reference sequence). CDR3 size: 15 residues. V gave up 3 bases and J gave up 9 bases; unmatched junction bases: 4. The CDR3 nucleotides read TGTGCCAGCAGCCACCTCGGACTAGCGGGAGGTGAGCAGTTCTTC. It specifies CASSHLGLAGGEQFF.

This clonotype showed up many times. The V call is TRBV5-1, the J call TRBJ2-7, with D possibly TRBD1 on 5 matching bases. CDR3 length: 15 residues. The germline V and J ends were trimmed by 0 bases and 2 bases, with 12 bases remaining between them. Germline assignment: CDR1 SGHRS and CDR2 YFSETQ. The CDR3 loop is CASSLAAETAYEQYF. DNA of the CDR3: TGCGCCAGCAGCTTGGCTGCGGAGACAGCCTACGAGCAGTACTTC.

This clonotype has a handful of counts. The rearrangement joins TRBV19 to TRBJ2-1; D is uncertain. V was cut by 8 bases and J by 4 bases, with 15 bases left in between. The germline gives CDR1 LNHDA, CDR2 SQIVND (reference sequence). This CDR3 has 14 residues. CDR3 amino acids: CASSNVFRYNEQFF. CDR3 coding DNA: TGTGCCAGTTCTAACGTATTTCGGTACAATGAGCAGTTCTTC.

This clonotype came up many times. The rearrangement links TRBV5-4 to TRBJ2-5; TRBD1 matches at 11 bases. J lost 7 bases, V lost 3 bases, and 8 bases had no gene match. The germline V gene encodes CDR1 SGHNT and CDR2 YYREEE (reference sequence). The CDR3 sequence is 15 residues long. CDR3 sequence reads: CASSSGTGGWGTQYF. The CDR3 DNA follows: TGTGCCAGCAGCTCCGGGACAGGGGGGTGGGGGACCCAGTACTTC.

The chain has TRBV19 and TRBJ2-1, with 10 bases aligning to TRBD2. The germline V gene encodes CDR1 LNHDA and CDR2 SQIVND (reference sequence). With V trimmed by 3 bases and J by 10 bases, 6 bases remained unmatched. This CDR3 is built from 14 residues. The CDR3 nucleotides read TGTGCCAGTAGTATGCAACTAGCGGGATGGGAGCAGTTCTTC. Its translation is CASSMQLAGWEQFF. Combining the CDR3 with reference TRBV19 and TRBJ2-1 gives the whole variable domain DGGITQSPKYLFRKEGQNVTLSCEQNLNHDAMYWYRQDPGQGLRLIYYSQIVNDFQKGDIAEGYSVSREKKESFPLTVTSAQKNPTAFYLCASSMQLAGWEQFFGPGTRLTVL.

The chain recombines TRBV29-1 with TRBJ1-4; the match to TRBD1 covers 7 bases. The V gene end was trimmed by 5 bases and the J gene end by 13 bases; junction bases not matched to a gene: 16. CDR1 and CDR2 from the germline V gene are SQVTM and ANQGSEA. The CDR3 extends over 14 amino acids. This CDR3 reads CSVQVAGGSDGLFF. The CDR3 DNA reads TGCAGCGTTCAAGTGGCAGGGGGGTCTGACGGACTGTTTTTT.